This T cell receptor (beta chain) was observed in a study of cytomegalovirus exposure and HLA in healthy donors. As for the study in general: The 120 or so validation repertoires, a later analysis reported, used the same platform as the approximately 630 first-cohort repertoires.

Study findings and constraints: The classifier was said to identify cytomegalovirus status with high specificity and sensitivity.

For this clone: The antigen is not known.

Repertoires were generated with immunoSEQ multiplex PCR, while TCRdb's copy carries only in-frame clones and drops some. This sample yields fewer than 200,000 clones, of which roughly 85% are seen a single time; approximately 15% belongs to the top ten. The CDR3 consists of 14 residues. V was shortened by 0 bases and J by 3 bases, with 9 bases between the two germline ends. Germline V lookup: CDR1 MNHEY, CDR2 SVGAGI. Material for sequencing was PBMCs. This TCR was sampled from a young man in good health and CMV-seropositive. This chain links TRBV6-5 with TRBJ2-7, with a tentative D call TRBD1 (5 bases). The CDR3 sequence is CASSYSGQGYEQYF. CDR3 DNA: TGTGCCAGCAGTTACTCTGGGCAGGGCTACGAGCAGTACTTC.